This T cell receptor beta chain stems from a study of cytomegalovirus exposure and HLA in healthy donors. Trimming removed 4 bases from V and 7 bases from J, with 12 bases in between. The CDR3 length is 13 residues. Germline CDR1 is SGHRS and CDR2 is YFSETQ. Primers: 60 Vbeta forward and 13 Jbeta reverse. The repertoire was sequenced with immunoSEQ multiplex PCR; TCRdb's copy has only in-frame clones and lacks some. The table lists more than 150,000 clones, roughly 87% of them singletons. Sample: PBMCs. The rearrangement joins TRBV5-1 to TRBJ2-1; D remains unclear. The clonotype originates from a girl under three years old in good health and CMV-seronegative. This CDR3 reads CASSTPTGNEQFF. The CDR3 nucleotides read TGCGCCAGCAGCACTCCTACTGGTAATGAGCAGTTCTTC.